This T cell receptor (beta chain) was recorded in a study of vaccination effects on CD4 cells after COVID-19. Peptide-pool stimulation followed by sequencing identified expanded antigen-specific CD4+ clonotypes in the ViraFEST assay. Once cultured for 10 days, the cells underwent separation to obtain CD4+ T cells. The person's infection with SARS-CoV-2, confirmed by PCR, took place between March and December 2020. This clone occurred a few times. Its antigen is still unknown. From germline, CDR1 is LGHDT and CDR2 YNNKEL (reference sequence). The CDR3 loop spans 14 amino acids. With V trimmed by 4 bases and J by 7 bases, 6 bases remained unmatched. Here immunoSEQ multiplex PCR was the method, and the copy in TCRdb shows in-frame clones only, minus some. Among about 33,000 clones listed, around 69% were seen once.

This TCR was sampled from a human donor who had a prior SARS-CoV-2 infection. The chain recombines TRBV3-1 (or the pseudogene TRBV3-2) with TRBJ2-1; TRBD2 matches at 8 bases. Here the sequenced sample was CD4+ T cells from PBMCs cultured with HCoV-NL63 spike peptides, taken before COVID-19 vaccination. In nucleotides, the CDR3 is TGTGCCAGCAGCCTAGGACTAGCCTCGAATGAGCAGTTCTTC. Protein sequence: CASSLGLASNEQFF.